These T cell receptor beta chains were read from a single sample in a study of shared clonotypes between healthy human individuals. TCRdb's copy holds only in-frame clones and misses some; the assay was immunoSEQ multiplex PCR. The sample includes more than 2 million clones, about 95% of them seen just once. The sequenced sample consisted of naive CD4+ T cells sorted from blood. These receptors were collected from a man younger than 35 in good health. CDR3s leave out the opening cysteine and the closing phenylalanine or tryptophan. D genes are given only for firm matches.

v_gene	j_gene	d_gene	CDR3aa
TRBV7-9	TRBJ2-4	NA	ASSPAGTLAKNIQY
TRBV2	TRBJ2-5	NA	ASSRQETQY
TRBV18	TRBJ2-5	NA	ASSPSQETQY
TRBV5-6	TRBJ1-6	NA	ASSLPGVNSPLH
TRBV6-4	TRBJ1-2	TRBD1	ASSDLGQYYGYT
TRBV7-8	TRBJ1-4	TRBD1	ASSSGQGEKLF
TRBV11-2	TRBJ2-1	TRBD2	ASSLVGASGISGNEQF
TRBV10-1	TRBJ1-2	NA	ASSPDGNYGYT
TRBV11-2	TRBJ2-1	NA	ASSPTTSARNEQF
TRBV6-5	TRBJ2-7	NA	ASSYGTTYEQY
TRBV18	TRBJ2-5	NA	ASSPPRGDPETQY
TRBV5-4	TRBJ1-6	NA	ASSLGPYYNSPLH
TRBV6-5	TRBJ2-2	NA	ASSLLQGSGELF
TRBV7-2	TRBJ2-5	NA	ASSLWQDQETQY
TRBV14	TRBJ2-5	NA	ASSPVQGTKQETQY
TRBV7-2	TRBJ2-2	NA	ASSSSPSARRNSGELF
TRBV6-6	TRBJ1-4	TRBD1	ASSFTGGTNEKLF
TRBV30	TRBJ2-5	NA	AWSVGAGNQETQY
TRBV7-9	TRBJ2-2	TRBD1	ASSKDRGLNTGELF
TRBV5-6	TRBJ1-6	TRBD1	ASRPGTESPLH
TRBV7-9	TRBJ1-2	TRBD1	ASIGTGGDYGYT
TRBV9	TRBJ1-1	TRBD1	ASSDPTGGGLMNTEAF
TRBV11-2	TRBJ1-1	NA	ASSPSRALGAF
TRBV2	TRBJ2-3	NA	ASTPYDTDTQY
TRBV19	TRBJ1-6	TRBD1	ASRPQGAENSPLH
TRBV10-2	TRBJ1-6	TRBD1	ASSNDRGSPLH
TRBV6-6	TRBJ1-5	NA	ASSSGGNQPQH
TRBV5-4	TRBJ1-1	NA	ASSLDGFKAF
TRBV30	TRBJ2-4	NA	AWSNGTLLKNIQY
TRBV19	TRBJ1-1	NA	ASFSYRGMNTEAF
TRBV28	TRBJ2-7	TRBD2	ASSFRLAGGTYEQY
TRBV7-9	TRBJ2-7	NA	ASSLGGILTYEQY
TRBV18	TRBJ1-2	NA	ASSPDRSNYGYT
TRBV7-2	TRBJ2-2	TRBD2	ASSLLAGGGGELF
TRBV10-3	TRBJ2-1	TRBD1	ATQTTGTYNEQF
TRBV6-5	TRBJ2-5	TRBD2	ASRGLAAQETQY
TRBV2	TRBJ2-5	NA	ASSEAPLLPGMETQY
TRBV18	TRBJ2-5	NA	ASSPYQGQETQY
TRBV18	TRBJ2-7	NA	ASSPEQY
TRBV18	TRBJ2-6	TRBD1	ASSDLETGHGANVLT
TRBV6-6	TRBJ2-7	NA	ASSYLQGYEQY
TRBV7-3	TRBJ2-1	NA	ASSLESIGWNNEQF
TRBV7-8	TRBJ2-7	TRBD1	ASGLLEDRTYEQY
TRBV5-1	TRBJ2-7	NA	ASSPAGGSGSGGPYEQY
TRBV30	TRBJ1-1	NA	AWSRVNTEAF
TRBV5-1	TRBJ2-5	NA	ASRSTGQETQY
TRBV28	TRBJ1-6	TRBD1	ASSFLDRTYNSPLH
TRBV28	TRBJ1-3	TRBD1	ASSSSGQGQFSGNTIY
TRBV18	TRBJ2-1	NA	ASSPSVPSSYNEQF
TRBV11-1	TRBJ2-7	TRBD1	ASSRRTGNYEQY
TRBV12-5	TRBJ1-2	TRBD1	ASGLDTGDSGGYT
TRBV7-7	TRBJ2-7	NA	ASSPDRRSEQY
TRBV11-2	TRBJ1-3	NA	ASISRVSGNTIY
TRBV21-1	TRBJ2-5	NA	ASSAPDKNQETQY
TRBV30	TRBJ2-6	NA	AWTGRGINVLT
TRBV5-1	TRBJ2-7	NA	ASSLVSEPIYEQY
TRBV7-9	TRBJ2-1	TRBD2	ASSSRGSGSYNEQF
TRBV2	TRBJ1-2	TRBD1	ASSEGTGADGYT
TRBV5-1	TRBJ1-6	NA	ASSSDTRNNSPLH